This T cell receptor (beta chain) was captured in a study of resident and recirculating memory T cells in vitiligo. Across the study: Each patient gave two lesional and two nonlesional epidermal shave biopsies, plus PBMCs.

Some clones are missing from TCRdb's copy, which holds only in-frame ones; the method was immunoSEQ multiplex PCR. The repertoire holds more than 65,000 clones, with 91% as singletons. This clone was found a few times. V was cut by 4 bases and J by 2 bases, with 9 bases left in between. This CDR3 contains 13 residues. The germline V gene encodes CDR1 GTSNPN and CDR2 SVGIG (reference sequence). No patient showed confetti depigmentation, a clinical sign of active disease. The specimen sequenced was blood. The TCR comes from a male donor with vitiligo. The gene calls are TRBV30 and TRBJ1-5; perhaps TRBD1 as D (6 bases). The CDR3 spells CAWMYRGNQPQHF. CDR3 nucleotide sequence: TGTGCCTGGATGTACAGGGGCAATCAGCCCCAGCATTTT.